These 13 T cell receptor beta chains were all obtained from the same sample, sequenced in a study of human T cells and chemical hapten exposure. TCRdb redid the calling of the RACE reads with MiXCR, one entry per CDR3 protein. The sample carries 45,000 or so distinct CDR3 sequences, 3.5% to 4.5% recorded once. The time point is: healthy volunteer bleed at 2 weeks. The authors extracted total RNA from unfractionated whole blood. The sample taken for sequencing was whole blood. These TCRs come from a human donor in good health. Some clones in this sample may be carry-over from other donors' samples.

This clonotype was picked up many times. The genes are TRBV9 and TRBJ2-1; 8 positions match TRBD2. Germline loops: CDR1 SGDLS, CDR2 YYNGEE. V gave up 0 bases and J gave up 0 bases; unmatched junction bases: 2. The CDR3 is made up of 16 amino acids. The CDR3 nucleotides are TGTGCCAGCAGCGTAGGCCTAGCGGGCTCCTACAATGAGCAGTTCTTC. Translation gives CASSVGLAGSYNEQFF.

Ten or more counts support this clonotype. The chain couples TRBV10-3 to TRBJ2-1; unclear D gene. V was clipped by 4 bases and J by 7 bases, with 20 bases between them. In germline, CDR1 is ENHRY, CDR2 SYGVKD. This CDR3 has 16 amino acids. The CDR3 sequence is CAISAPGSPTSNEQFF. CDR3 in DNA: TGTGCCATCAGTGCCCCCGGAAGTCCCACCTCGAATGAGCAGTTCTTC.

The chain recombines TRBV7-9 with TRBJ2-2; tentatively, D is TRBD1 (5 bases). V lost 6 bases and J lost 3, with 17 bases in between. The germline V gene has CDR1 SEHNR and CDR2 FQNEAQ (reference sequence). The CDR3 is 16 amino acids. CDR3 sequence: CASRRDSGLDTGELFF. The CDR3 DNA reads as TGTGCCAGCAGACGAGACAGTGGGTTGGACACCGGGGAGCTGTTTTTT.

The V gene is TRBV9, the J gene TRBJ1-1, with D maybe TRBD1 (6 bases). Trimming removed 1 base from V and 8 bases from J, with 15 bases in between. The length of the CDR3 is 14 residues. The V gene's germline CDR1 is SGDLS and CDR2 YYNGEE. CDR3 bases: TGTGCCAGCAGCGTAAAGGGGGGGAGCAGAGAAGCTTTCTTT. Protein: CASSVKGGSREAFF.

This clonotype was recorded many times. The J gene is TRBJ1-2, the V gene TRBV28; D gene ambiguous. Looked up from germline, CDR1 is MDHEN and CDR2 is SYDVKM. V was shortened by 3 bases and J by 5 bases, with 13 bases between the two germline ends. This CDR3 is 14 amino acids long. The CDR3 reads CASSFLIPEYGYTF. The CDR3 DNA follows: TGTGCCAGCAGTTTCCTTATACCAGAATATGGCTACACCTTC.

The chain recombines TRBV14 with TRBJ2-4, with 7 bases matching TRBD1. In germline, CDR1 is SGHDN, CDR2 FVKESK. The V gene end was trimmed by 1 base and the J gene end by 5 bases; junction bases not matched to a gene: 2. The CDR3 runs 14 residues. The CDR3 here is CASSQVGGENIQYF. The CDR3 nucleotides are TGTGCCAGCAGCCAAGTAGGGGGCGAAAACATTCAGTACTTC. The complete variable domain, with remaining parts taken from reference TRBV14 and TRBJ2-4, reads EAGVTQFPSHSVIEKGQTVTLRCDPISGHDNLYWYRRVMGKEIKFLLHFVKESKQDESGMPNNRFLAERTGGTYSTLKVQPAELEDSGVYFCASSQVGGENIQYFGAGTRLSVL.

The sample holds many counts of this clonotype. J is TRBJ1-3 and V is TRBV12-3 or TRBV12-4; D remains unclear. Deletions cut 9 bases from V and 4 bases from J, with 13 bases between. This CDR3 has 13 amino acids. Here the CDR3 DNA reads TGTGCCAGTATTTATGGACCCGGAAACACCATATATTTT. Translating gives CASIYGPGNTIYF.

This clonotype has at least ten counts. This chain uses TRBV27 with TRBJ2-6; 7 nucleotides match TRBD1. The junction had 3 bases not matched to a gene; V was cut back by 3 bases and J by 1 base. The CDR3 length is 16 residues. Germline CDR1 MNHEY, CDR2 SMNVEV (reference sequence). Written as DNA, the CDR3 is TGTGCCAGCAGTTTGACAGGGCCATCTGGGGCCAACGTCCTGACTTTC. Translating it yields CASSLTGPSGANVLTF.

This clonotype is labeled as medium-sized. V is TRBV6-5 and J is TRBJ1-1; D is uncertain. Per the germline V gene, CDR1 is MNHEY and CDR2 is SVGAGI. The CDR3 extends over 13 amino acids. The V gene lost 7 bases and the J gene lost 0 bases, with 9 bases spanning the gap. This CDR3 reads CASTLTMNTEAFF. The CDR3 nucleotides read TGTGCCAGCACTCTGACAATGAACACTGAAGCTTTCTTT.

This clonotype was seen only a few times. The chain carries TRBV28 and TRBJ1-2; D is uncertain. CDR1 is MDHEN, CDR2 SYDVKM, per germline. V lost 2 bases and J 8 bases, leaving 12 bases between the germline ends. The CDR3 extends over 13 amino acids. CDR3 loop: CASSLRLGYGYTF. CDR3 DNA sequence: TGTGCCAGCAGTTTAAGGCTGGGGTACGGCTACACCTTC.

This clonotype has ten or more counts. The chain employs TRBV2 and TRBJ1-1; the D is unclear. The CDR3 contains 12 residues. The ends were cut back, 7 bases at V and 10 bases at J, with 16 bases in the middle. Looked up from germline, CDR1 is SNHLY and CDR2 is FYNNEI. The chain's CDR3 is CASMVNGYRAFF. CDR3 nucleotides: TGTGCCAGCATGGTGAACGGGTATCGAGCTTTCTTT. Filled out from reference TRBV2 and TRBJ1-1, the complete variable domain reads EPEVTQTPSHQVTQMGQEVILRCVPISNHLYFYWYRQILGQKVEFLVSFYNNEISEKSEIFDDQFSVERPDGSNFTLKIRSTKLEDSAMYFCASMVNGYRAFFGQGTRLTVV.

The chain links TRBV10-1 to TRBJ2-5; D tentatively fits TRBD1 or TRBD2 (5 bases each). Germline V gene lookup returns CDR1 WNHNN and CDR2 SYGVQD (reference sequence). The CDR3 covers 15 residues. With 5 bases removed from V and 1 base from J, the gap between germline ends came to 14 bases. The CDR3 spells CASSNFTGTQETQYF. The CDR3 nucleotides are TGCGCCAGCAGTAATTTCACCGGGACCCAAGAGACCCAGTACTTC.

This clonotype was counted ten times or more. The genes are TRBV7-3 and TRBJ1-4; perhaps TRBD1 as D (6 bases). This CDR3 is built from 15 residues. From germline, CDR1 is SGHTA and CDR2 FQGTGA. The ends were cut back, 2 bases at V and 5 bases at J, with 12 bases in the middle. The CDR3 bases are TGTGCCAGCAGCTTATCAGGACAGAAGAATGAAAAACTGTTTTTT. As protein: CASSLSGQKNEKLFF. Filled out from reference TRBV7-3 and TRBJ1-4, the complete variable domain reads GAGVSQTPSNKVTEKGKYVELRCDPISGHTALYWYRQSLGQGPEFLIYFQGTGAADDSGLPNDRFFAVRPEGSVSTLKIQRTERGDSAVYLCASSLSGQKNEKLFFGSGTQLSVL.